A single T cell receptor (beta chain) is shown here with its context. The assay was immunoSEQ multiplex PCR, and TCRdb's table has in-frame clones only and misses some. The table records approximately 94,000 clones, more than 85% of them present only once. The entry originates in a study of OX40 agonist ivuxolimab in advanced cancers. V gave up 3 bases and J gave up 3 bases, with 9 bases separating them. The CDR3 loop spans 13 amino acids. In germline, CDR1 is KGHSH, CDR2 LQKENI. The receptor was derived from an adult with an advanced solid tumor such as melanoma, head and neck, liver or kidney cancer. The chain is built from TRBV18 and TRBJ2-7; no firm D call. The sequencing used CD4+ or CD8+ T cells sorted from blood, collected in a trial of the OX40 agonist ivuxolimab. The CDR3 loop reads CASSPFKNYEQYF. Written as DNA, the CDR3 is TGTGCCAGCTCACCGTTCAAAAACTACGAGCAGTACTTC. The whole variable domain, filled in from reference TRBV18 and TRBJ2-7, reads NAGVMQNPRHLVRRRGQEARLRCSPMKGHSHVYWYRQLPEEGLKFMVYLQKENIIDESGMPKERFSAEFPKEGPSILRIQQVVRGDSAAYFCASSPFKNYEQYFGPGTRLTVT.